The 26 T cell receptor beta chains below all came from one sample that was sequenced in a study of cytomegalovirus exposure and HLA in healthy donors (dated 2017 in TCRdb). Library creation used the immunoSEQ multiplex PCR assay. Held by TCRdb, this immuneACCESS table contains in-frame sequences only and omits some clones. Under half of the omission traces to an unresolved V gene where checked; the cause of the rest is unknown. In this sample the table shows 55,000 to 70,000 clones, about 91% of which occur a single time. The top ten clonotypes cover roughly 2.3% of the sample. Specimen: PBMCs. The receptors stem from a woman in her thirties in good health and CMV-seronegative.

A single count supports this clone. The chain has TRBV5-1 and TRBJ2-3; 16 bases are shared with TRBD2. The CDR3 has 16 amino acids. Unmatched junction bases numbered 4, after V lost 3 bases and J lost 6 bases. Germline V gene lookup returns CDR1 SGHRS and CDR2 YFSETQ. CDR3 residues: CASSSSGLAGGDTQYF. The CDR3 region has the DNA TGCGCCAGCAGCTCCTCGGGACTAGCGGGGGGGGATACGCAGTATTTT.

The J gene is TRBJ1-5, the V gene TRBV10-3; D unclear. The CDR3 loop spans 13 amino acids. The V end was cut by 3 bases, the J end by 3 bases, with 6 bases between. The germline CDR1 and CDR2 sequences are ENHRY and SYGVKD. As DNA, the CDR3 is TGTGCCATCAGTGACAGTTACAATCAGCCCCAGCATTTT. Its protein is CAISDSYNQPQHF.

With regard to this clone: The identical CDR3 is also encoded by other nucleotide sequences in the sample. This rearrangement joins TRBV5-1 to TRBJ1-5, with D unclear. The V gene's germline CDR1 is SGHRS and CDR2 YFSETQ. V was clipped by 0 bases and J by 2 bases, with 9 bases between them. The CDR3 runs to 15 residues. The CDR3 reads CASSLDGQGNQPQHF. CDR3 coding DNA: TGCGCCAGCAGCTTGGATGGGCAGGGCAATCAGCCCCAGCATTTT.

Note on this clone: At one end the junction does not follow the germline gene, possibly because of a read error. The rearrangement links TRBV25-1 to TRBJ2-1; D unclear. The CDR3 loop spans 13 amino acids. Germline-derived CDR1 and CDR2 are MGHDK and SYGVNS. CDR3 in DNA: TGTGCCAGCAGCGAATCCGTAGTAAATGAGCAGTTCTTC. Translating gives CASSESVVNEQFF.

The chain links TRBV13 to TRBJ2-5; 8 bases map to TRBD2. The CDR3 length is 15 residues. Germline CDR1 is PRHDT and CDR2 is FYEKMQ (reference sequence). V gave up 2 bases and J gave up 1 base; unmatched junction bases: 3. The CDR3 DNA sequence: TGTGCCAGCAGCTTAACGGGAGGGGCCCAAGAGACCCAGTACTTC. Amino acid sequence: CASSLTGGAQETQYF.

The rearrangement uses TRBV11-3 and TRBJ2-2; D may be TRBD2 (5 bases). CDR3 length: 14 amino acids. Germline CDR1 is SGHNT and CDR2 is YENEEA. V lost 8 bases, J lost 4 bases, and 14 bases lay in between. The CDR3 is CASGGTNPTGELFF. DNA for the CDR3: TGTGCCAGCGGAGGTACTAACCCCACCGGGGAGCTGTTTTTT.

The chain joins TRBV6-5 to TRBJ1-5, with TRBD1 as a possible D gene (6 bases). CDR1 is MNHEY, CDR2 SVGAGI, per germline. V was clipped by 6 bases and J by 3 bases, with 15 bases between them. The CDR3 is made up of 15 amino acids. CDR3 sequence: CASRRTGQINQPQHF. The CDR3 DNA is TGTGCCAGCAGACGCACGGGACAAATCAATCAGCCCCAGCATTTT.

The chain combines TRBV30 with TRBJ1-5; D might be TRBD1 (6 bases). Between the trimmed V and J ends, which lost 2 bases and 6 bases, there was a span of 17 bases. Germline V gene lookup returns CDR1 GTSNPN and CDR2 SVGIG (reference sequence). The CDR3 sequence is 15 residues long. This CDR3 is CAWSSFPGGRQPQHF. CDR3 DNA sequence: TGTGCCTGGAGTTCTTTTCCGGGGGGCCGTCAGCCCCAGCATTTT. Supplemented by reference TRBV30 and TRBJ1-5, the full variable domain reads SQTIHQWPATLVQPVGSPLSLECTVEGTSNPNLYWYRQAAGRGLQLLFYSVGIGQISSEVPQNLSASRPQDRQFILSSKKLLLSDSGFYLCAWSSFPGGRQPQHFGDGTRLSIL.

This clone was detected once. The chain is built from TRBV7-6 and TRBJ2-1; no definite D call. Trimming removed 1 base from V and 3 bases from J, with 10 bases in between. CDR1 and CDR2 from the germline V gene are SGHVS and FNYEAQ. This CDR3 is built from 15 residues. Here the CDR3 DNA reads TGTGCCAGCAGCTTAGGTTCTGGCCTCTACAATGAGCAGTTCTTC. Translating gives CASSLGSGLYNEQFF.

This clone was recorded only once. This sequence joins TRBV29-1 and TRBJ2-1, with 8 nucleotides matching TRBD1. The germline V gene encodes CDR1 SQVTM and CDR2 ANQGSEA. V gave up 1 base and J gave up 9 bases; unmatched junction bases: 8. The length of the CDR3 is 14 residues. Here the CDR3 reads CSVEGQGIKGEQFF. The CDR3 bases are TGCAGCGTTGAAGGACAGGGGATAAAAGGTGAGCAGTTCTTC.

The V call is TRBV6-6, the J call TRBJ1-2; D is undetermined. The CDR3 length is 13 residues. V was cut by 2 bases and J by 5 bases, with 9 bases left in between. CDR1 is MNHNY, CDR2 SVGAGI, per germline (reference sequence). The CDR3 protein is CASSYAGGYGYTF. The CDR3 DNA sequence: TGTGCCAGCAGTTACGCGGGTGGGTATGGCTACACCTTC.

The CDR3 DNA is TGCGCCAGCAGCCAACCGAGCTCTGGAAACACCATATATTTT. Protein product: CASSQPSSGNTIYF. V is TRBV4-1 and J is TRBJ1-3; no clear D. The length of the CDR3 is 14 residues. The germline V gene encodes CDR1 MGHRA and CDR2 YSYEKL. Trimming cost V 2 bases and J 0 bases, with 5 bases left between them.

The chain couples TRBV30 to TRBJ2-7, with D uncertain. Germline CDR1 reads GTSNPN; CDR2 reads SVGIG (reference sequence). The CDR3 runs to 12 residues. Between the trimmed V and J ends, which lost 4 bases and 0 bases, there was a span of 7 bases. The CDR3 DNA reads TGTGCCTGGACAGGCTTCTCCTACGAGCAGTACTTC. It codes for CAWTGFSYEQYF.

The rearrangement uses TRBV29-1 and TRBJ2-3; unclear D gene. Germline V gene lookup returns CDR1 SQVTM and CDR2 ANQGSEA. V was trimmed by 6 bases and J by 4 bases, leaving 23 bases between them. This CDR3 has 16 residues. The DNA of the CDR3 is TGCAGCGTACAGCCCTTTCAGGAACCTGAAGCAGATACGCAGTATTTT. Translation gives CSVQPFQEPEADTQYF.

V and J are TRBV7-2 and TRBJ2-2; no definite D call. CDR1 SGHTA and CDR2 FQGNSA come from the germline V gene. There are 15 residues in the CDR3. V was trimmed by 5 bases and J by 4 bases, leaving 14 bases between them. CDR3 DNA sequence: TGTGCCAGCAGCCCACCTAGTGGCGGCACCGGGGAGCTGTTTTTT. This gives the protein CASSPPSGGTGELFF. The complete variable domain, with remaining parts taken from reference TRBV7-2 and TRBJ2-2, reads GAGVSQSPSNKVTEKGKDVELRCDPISGHTALYWYRQSLGQGLEFLIYFQGNSAPDKSGLPSDRFSAERTGGSVSTLTIQRTQQEDSAVYLCASSPPSGGTGELFFGEGSRLTVL.

This clone was recorded once. The gene calls are TRBV7-2 and TRBJ2-3, with D perhaps TRBD2 (5 bases). CDR1 SGHTA and CDR2 FQGNSA come from the germline V gene. This CDR3 contains 14 residues. V lost 5 bases and J 0 bases, leaving 9 bases between the germline ends. The CDR3, as DNA: TGTGCCAGCAGCCCGGGCGGGAGCACAGATACGCAGTATTTT. Its translation: CASSPGGSTDTQYF.

This clone was counted a single time. CDR3 region: CASSLTQAGGSDEQFF. The CDR3 nucleotides are TGTGCCAGCAGCCTAACCCAAGCGGGAGGGTCTGATGAGCAGTTCTTC. The rearrangement uses TRBV13 and TRBJ2-1, with TRBD2 matching 10 bases. Losses at the gene ends were 5 bases for V and 8 bases for J; bases not matched to a gene: 12. This CDR3 has 16 residues. The germline V gene has CDR1 PRHDT and CDR2 FYEKMQ (reference sequence).

This rearrangement joins TRBV19 to TRBJ2-3, with D unclear. CDR3 length: 14 residues. Per the germline V gene, CDR1 is LNHDA and CDR2 is SQIVND (reference sequence). With 3 bases removed from V and 4 bases from J, the gap between germline ends came to 11 bases. The CDR3 coding sequence is TGTGCCAGTAGTATTTTCAGCGAATCAGATACGCAGTATTTT. Translated, it gives CASSIFSESDTQYF.

This sequence joins TRBV7-3 and TRBJ2-1; 11 nucleotides align to TRBD2. Looked up from germline, CDR1 is SGHTA and CDR2 is FQGTGA. CDR3 length equals 15 residues. The ends lost 5 bases at V and 9 bases at J; junction bases unmatched: 9. The CDR3: CASSPRLAGIAEQFF. CDR3 in DNA: TGTGCCAGCAGCCCCCGACTAGCGGGAATTGCTGAGCAGTTCTTC.

The genes are TRBV19 and TRBJ2-6; D uncertain. The CDR3 runs 16 residues. The germline CDR1 and CDR2 sequences are LNHDA and SQIVND (reference sequence). V gave up 4 bases and J gave up 0 bases, with 10 bases separating them. The CDR3 nucleotides are TGTGCCAGTAGTAAGAGCGATAGCTCTGGGGCCAACGTCCTGACTTTC. This encodes CASSKSDSSGANVLTF.

In nucleotides, the CDR3 is TGCAGCGTAGGGGATTCCATGCCCGAGCAGTACTTC. Translated: CSVGDSMPEQYF. The chain carries TRBV29-1 and TRBJ2-7; tentatively, D is TRBD1 (5 bases). Germline V gives CDR1 SQVTM, CDR2 ANQGSEA. This CDR3 spans 12 amino acids. The V gene lost 6 bases and the J gene lost 6 bases, with 15 bases spanning the gap.

The V call is TRBV28, the J call TRBJ2-5; tentatively, D is TRBD1 (6 bases). Germline V gives CDR1 MDHEN, CDR2 SYDVKM. This CDR3 region has 13 residues. Trimming stripped 8 bases from V and 0 bases from J, with 10 bases between. As DNA, the CDR3 is TGTGCCAGCTACGGGACAAACCAAGAGACCCAGTACTTC. It translates to CASYGTNQETQYF.

This chain links TRBV18 with TRBJ1-2, with D possibly being TRBD1 (6 bases). The CDR3 spans 15 residues. CDR1 is KGHSH, CDR2 LQKENI, per germline. Trimming left V 1 base short and J 6 bases short, with 15 bases between. CDR3 sequence: CASSPLSAGVDGYTF. Written as DNA, the CDR3 is TGTGCCAGCTCACCACTAAGCGCAGGGGTGGATGGCTACACCTTC.

This chain links TRBV5-1 with TRBJ1-1; D is uncertain. Per germline, CDR1 SGHRS and CDR2 YFSETQ. Trimming stripped 5 bases from V and 3 bases from J, with 11 bases between. This CDR3 has 13 amino acids. The CDR3 coding sequence is TGCGCCAGCAGGGGAGGCGTGGACACTGAAGCTTTCTTT. Translating gives CASRGGVDTEAFF.

The chain combines TRBV29-1 with TRBJ2-1; 7 bases are a match to TRBD2. V lost 4 bases and J lost 2; bases outside the gene matches: 2. The germline V gene has CDR1 SQVTM and CDR2 ANQGSEA. The CDR3 loop spans 13 amino acids. This chain's CDR3 is CSVGGRAYNEQFF. CDR3 bases: TGCAGCGTTGGAGGGAGGGCCTACAATGAGCAGTTCTTC.

This CDR3 reads CASSIDIVTGTGTYEQYF. Written as DNA, the CDR3 is TGTGCCAGTAGTATAGATATAGTAACCGGGACAGGGACCTACGAGCAGTACTTC. The chain is built from TRBV19 and TRBJ2-7; 9 bases are shared with TRBD1. V was pared by 0 bases and J by 2 bases, with 11 bases of the junction left unmatched. The germline V gene has CDR1 LNHDA and CDR2 SQIVND (reference sequence). The CDR3 has 18 residues. Full variable domain (remainder filled in from reference TRBV19 and TRBJ2-7): DGGITQSPKYLFRKEGQNVTLSCEQNLNHDAMYWYRQDPGQGLRLIYYSQIVNDFQKGDIAEGYSVSREKKESFPLTVTSAQKNPTAFYLCASSIDIVTGTGTYEQYFGPGTRLTVT.